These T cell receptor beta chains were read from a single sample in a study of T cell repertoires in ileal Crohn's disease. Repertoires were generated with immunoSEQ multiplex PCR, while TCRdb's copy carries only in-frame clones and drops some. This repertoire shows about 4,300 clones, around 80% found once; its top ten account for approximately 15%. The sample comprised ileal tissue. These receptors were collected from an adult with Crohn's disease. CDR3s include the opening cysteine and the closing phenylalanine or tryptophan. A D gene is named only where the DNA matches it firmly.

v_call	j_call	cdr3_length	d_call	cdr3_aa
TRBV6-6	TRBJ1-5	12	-	CASSYPDQPQHF
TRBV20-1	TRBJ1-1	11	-	CSASTETEAFF
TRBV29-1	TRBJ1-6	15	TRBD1	CSVLGATGRDSPLHF
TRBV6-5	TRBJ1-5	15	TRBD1	CASSETTGVDQPQHF
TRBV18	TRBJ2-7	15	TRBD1	CASSPSTGASYEQYF
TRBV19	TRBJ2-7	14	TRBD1	CASSVQGAGYEQYF
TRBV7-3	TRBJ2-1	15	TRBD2	CASSLTSGGLNEQFF
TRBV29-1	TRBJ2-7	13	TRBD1	CSVETGGRYEQYF
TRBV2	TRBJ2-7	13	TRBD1	CASRDRGSYEQYF
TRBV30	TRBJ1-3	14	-	CAWTRGQIRNTIYF
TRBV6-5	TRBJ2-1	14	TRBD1	CASSGQGAHNEQFF
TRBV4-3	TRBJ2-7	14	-	CASSQSTGQREQYF
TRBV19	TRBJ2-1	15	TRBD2	CASAITSGSYNEQFF
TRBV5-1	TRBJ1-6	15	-	CASSGDMGANSPLHF
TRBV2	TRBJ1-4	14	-	CASGQSPEGEKLFF
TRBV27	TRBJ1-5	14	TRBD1	CASGTVNSNQPQHF
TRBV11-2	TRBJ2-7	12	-	CASSPGDYEQYF
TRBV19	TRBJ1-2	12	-	CASSILGQGYTF
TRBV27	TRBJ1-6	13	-	CASKTDYNSPLHF
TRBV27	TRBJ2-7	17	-	CASSLFMGGVSSYEQYF
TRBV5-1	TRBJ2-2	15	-	CASSDFDPATGELFF
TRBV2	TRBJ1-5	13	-	CASSVQGGQPQHF
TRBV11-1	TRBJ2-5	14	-	CASSTDGFRETQYF
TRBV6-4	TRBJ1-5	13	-	CASSDGDNQPQHF
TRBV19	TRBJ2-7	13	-	CASSGQSSYEQYF
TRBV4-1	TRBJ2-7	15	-	CASGQGGGVRNEQYF
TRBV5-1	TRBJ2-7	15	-	CASSFDSPSEGEQYF
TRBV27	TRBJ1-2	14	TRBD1	CASSLSGGSYGYTF